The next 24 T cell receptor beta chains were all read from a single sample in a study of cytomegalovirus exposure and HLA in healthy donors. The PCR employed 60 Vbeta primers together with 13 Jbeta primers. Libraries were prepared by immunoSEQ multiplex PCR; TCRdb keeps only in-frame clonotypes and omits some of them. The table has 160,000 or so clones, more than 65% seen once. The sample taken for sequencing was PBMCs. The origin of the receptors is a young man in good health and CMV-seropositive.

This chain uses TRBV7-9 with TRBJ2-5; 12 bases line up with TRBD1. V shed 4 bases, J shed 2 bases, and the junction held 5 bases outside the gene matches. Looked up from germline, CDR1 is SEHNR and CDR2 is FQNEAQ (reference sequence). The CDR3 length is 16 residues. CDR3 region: CASSSGQGARQETQYF. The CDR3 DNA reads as TGTGCCAGCAGCTCGGGACAGGGGGCAAGGCAAGAGACCCAGTACTTC. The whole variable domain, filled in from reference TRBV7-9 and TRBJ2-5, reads DTGVSQNPRHKITKRGQNVTFRCDPISEHNRLYWYRQTLGQGPEFLTYFQNEAQLEKSRLLSDRFSAERPKGSFSTLEIQRTEQGDSAMYLCASSSGQGARQETQYFGPGTRLLVL.

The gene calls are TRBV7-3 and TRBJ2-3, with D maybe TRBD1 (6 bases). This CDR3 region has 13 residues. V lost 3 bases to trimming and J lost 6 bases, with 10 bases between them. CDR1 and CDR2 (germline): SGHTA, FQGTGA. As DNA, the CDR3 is TGTGCCAGCAGCTTCGCAGGGGACGATACGCAGTATTTT. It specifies CASSFAGDDTQYF.

The CDR3 bases are TGTGCCAGCAGTGTCTCGGGGGGCGGCTATGGCTACACCTTC. Translated: CASSVSGGGYGYTF. V and J are TRBV6-5 and TRBJ1-2; perhaps TRBD1 as D (6 bases). Germline values: CDR1 MNHEY, CDR2 SVGAGI. The CDR3 spans 14 residues. V was pared by 5 bases and J by 4 bases, with 14 bases between.

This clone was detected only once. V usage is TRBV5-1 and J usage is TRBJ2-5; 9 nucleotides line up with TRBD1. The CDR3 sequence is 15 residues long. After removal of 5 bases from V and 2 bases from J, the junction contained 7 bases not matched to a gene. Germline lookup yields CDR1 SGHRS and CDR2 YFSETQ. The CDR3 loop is CASSTGTGFQETQYF. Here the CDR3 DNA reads TGCGCCAGCAGTACCGGGACAGGGTTTCAAGAGACCCAGTACTTC.

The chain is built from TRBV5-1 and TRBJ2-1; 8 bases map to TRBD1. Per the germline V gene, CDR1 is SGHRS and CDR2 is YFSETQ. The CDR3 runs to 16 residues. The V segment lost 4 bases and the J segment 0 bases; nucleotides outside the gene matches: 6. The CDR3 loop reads CASSGGQASSYNEQFF. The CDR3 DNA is TGCGCCAGCAGCGGGGGACAGGCGAGCTCCTACAATGAGCAGTTCTTC.

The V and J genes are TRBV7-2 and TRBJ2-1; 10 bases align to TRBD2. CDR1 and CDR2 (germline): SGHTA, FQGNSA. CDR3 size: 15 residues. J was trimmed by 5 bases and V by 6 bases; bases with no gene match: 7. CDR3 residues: CASSSVAGGHNEQFF. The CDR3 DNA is TGTGCCAGCAGTAGTGTAGCGGGAGGTCACAATGAGCAGTTCTTC.

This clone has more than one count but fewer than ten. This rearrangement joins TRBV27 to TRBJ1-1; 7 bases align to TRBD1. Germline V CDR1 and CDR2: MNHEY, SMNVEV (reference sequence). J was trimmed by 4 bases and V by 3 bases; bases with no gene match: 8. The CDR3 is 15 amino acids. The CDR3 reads CASSLQQGQVTEAFF. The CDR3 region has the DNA TGTGCCAGCAGTTTGCAACAGGGGCAGGTCACTGAAGCTTTCTTT.

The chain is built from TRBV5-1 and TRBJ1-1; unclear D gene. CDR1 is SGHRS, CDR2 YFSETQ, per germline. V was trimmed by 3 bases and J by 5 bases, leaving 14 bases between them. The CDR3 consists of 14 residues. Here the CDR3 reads CASSSGGEATEAFF. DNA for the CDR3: TGCGCCAGCAGCTCCGGCGGGGAGGCTACTGAAGCTTTCTTT.

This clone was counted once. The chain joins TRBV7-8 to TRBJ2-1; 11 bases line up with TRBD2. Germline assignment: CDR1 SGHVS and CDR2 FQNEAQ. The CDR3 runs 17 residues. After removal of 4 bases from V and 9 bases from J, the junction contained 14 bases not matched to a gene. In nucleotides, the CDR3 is TGTGCCAGCAGCTCGATTCTCGGTAGCGGGGGGGCATTTGAGCAGTTCTTC. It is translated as CASSSILGSGGAFEQFF.

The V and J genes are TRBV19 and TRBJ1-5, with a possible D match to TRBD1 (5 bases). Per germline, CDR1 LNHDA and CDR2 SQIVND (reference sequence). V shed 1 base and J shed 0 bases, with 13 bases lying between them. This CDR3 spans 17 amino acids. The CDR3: CASSIAFGGFSNQPQHF. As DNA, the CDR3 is TGTGCCAGTAGTATAGCTTTCGGGGGGTTTAGCAATCAGCCCCAGCATTTT. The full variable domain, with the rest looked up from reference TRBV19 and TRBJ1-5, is DGGITQSPKYLFRKEGQNVTLSCEQNLNHDAMYWYRQDPGQGLRLIYYSQIVNDFQKGDIAEGYSVSREKKESFPLTVTSAQKNPTAFYLCASSIAFGGFSNQPQHFGDGTRLSIL.

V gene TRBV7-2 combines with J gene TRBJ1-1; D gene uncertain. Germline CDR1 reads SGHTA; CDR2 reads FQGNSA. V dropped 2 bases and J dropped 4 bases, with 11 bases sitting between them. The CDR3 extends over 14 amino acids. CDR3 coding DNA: TGTGCCAGCAGCTTAACGGGAGGTGGCACTGAAGCTTTCTTT. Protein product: CASSLTGGGTEAFF.

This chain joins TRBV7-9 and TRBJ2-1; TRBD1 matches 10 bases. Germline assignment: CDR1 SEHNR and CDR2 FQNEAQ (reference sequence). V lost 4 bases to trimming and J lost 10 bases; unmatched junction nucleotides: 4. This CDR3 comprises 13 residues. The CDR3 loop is CASSSDRGLEQFF. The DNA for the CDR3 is TGTGCCAGCAGCTCCGACAGGGGGCTGGAGCAGTTCTTC.

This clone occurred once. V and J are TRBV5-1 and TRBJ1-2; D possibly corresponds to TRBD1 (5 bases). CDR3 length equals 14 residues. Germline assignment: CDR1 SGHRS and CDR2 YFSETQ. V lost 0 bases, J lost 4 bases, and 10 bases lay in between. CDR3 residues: CASSLGQTTYGYTF. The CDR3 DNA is TGCGCCAGCAGCTTGGGACAGACGACCTATGGCTACACCTTC.

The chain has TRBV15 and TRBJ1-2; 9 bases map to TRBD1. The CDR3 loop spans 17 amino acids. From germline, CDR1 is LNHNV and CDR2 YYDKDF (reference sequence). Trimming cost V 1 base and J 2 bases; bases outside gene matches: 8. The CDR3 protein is CATSRGLVGQGNYGYTF. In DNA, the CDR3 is TGTGCCACCAGCAGAGGGCTTGTGGGACAGGGAAACTATGGCTACACCTTC. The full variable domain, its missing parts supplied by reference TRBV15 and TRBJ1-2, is DAMVIQNPRYQVTQFGKPVTLSCSQTLNHNVMYWYQQKSSQAPKLLFHYYDKDFNNEADTPDNFQSRRPNTSFCFLDIRSPGLGDTAMYLCATSRGLVGQGNYGYTFGSGTRLTVV.

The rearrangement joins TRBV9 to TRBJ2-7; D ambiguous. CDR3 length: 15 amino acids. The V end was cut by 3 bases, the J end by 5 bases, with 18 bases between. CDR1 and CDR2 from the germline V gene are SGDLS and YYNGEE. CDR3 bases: TGTGCCAGCAGCGCCAGCTCGTACAGTCCTAACGAGCAGTACGTC. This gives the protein CASSASSYSPNEQYV.

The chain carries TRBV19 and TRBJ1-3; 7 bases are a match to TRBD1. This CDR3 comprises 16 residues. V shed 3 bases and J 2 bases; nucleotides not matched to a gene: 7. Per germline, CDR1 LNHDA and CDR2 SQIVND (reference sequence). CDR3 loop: CASSMPGTETGNTIYF. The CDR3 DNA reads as TGTGCCAGTAGTATGCCCGGGACAGAGACTGGAAACACCATATATTTT.

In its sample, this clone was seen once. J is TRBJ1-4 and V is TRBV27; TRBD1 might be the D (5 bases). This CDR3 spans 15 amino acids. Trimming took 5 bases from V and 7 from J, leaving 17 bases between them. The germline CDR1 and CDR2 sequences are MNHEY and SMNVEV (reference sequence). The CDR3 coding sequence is TGTGCCAGCAGTCCCTCCGGGGGATTTGGTGAAAAACTGTTTTTT. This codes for CASSPSGGFGEKLFF.

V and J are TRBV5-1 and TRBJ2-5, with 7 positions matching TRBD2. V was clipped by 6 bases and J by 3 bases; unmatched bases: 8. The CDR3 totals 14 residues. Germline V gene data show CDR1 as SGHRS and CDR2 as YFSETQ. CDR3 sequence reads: CASKSGGGEETQYF. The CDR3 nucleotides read TGCGCCAGCAAGTCGGGAGGTGGAGAAGAGACCCAGTACTTC.

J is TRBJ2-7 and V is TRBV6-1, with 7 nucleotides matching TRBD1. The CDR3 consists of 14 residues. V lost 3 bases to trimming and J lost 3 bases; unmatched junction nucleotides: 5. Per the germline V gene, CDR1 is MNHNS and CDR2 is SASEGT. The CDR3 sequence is CASSDRTGDYEQYV. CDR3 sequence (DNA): TGTGCCAGCAGTGATAGGACAGGTGACTACGAGCAGTACGTC.

CDR3 coding DNA: TGTGCCAGCAGGGCTGCGGGAGTCTACAATGAGCAGTTCTTC. It is translated as CASRAAGVYNEQFF. The chain joins TRBV6-5 to TRBJ2-1; 7 positions agree with TRBD2. Trimming cost V 6 bases and J 3 bases; bases outside gene matches: 5. Per the germline V gene, CDR1 is MNHEY and CDR2 is SVGAGI. This CDR3 spans 14 amino acids.

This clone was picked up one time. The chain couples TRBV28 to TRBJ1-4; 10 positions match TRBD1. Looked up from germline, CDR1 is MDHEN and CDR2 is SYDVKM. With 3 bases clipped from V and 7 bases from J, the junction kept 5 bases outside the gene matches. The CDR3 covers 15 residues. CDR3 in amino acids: CASSLDRGESEKLFF. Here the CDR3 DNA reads TGTGCCAGCAGTTTGGACAGGGGGGAAAGTGAAAAACTGTTTTTT.

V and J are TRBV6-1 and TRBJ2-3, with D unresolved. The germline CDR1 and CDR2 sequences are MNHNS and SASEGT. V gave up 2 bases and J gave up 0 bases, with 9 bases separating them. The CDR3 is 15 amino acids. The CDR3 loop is CASSEIGVSTDTQYF. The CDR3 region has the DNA TGTGCCAGCAGTGAAATCGGTGTTAGCACAGATACGCAGTATTTT.

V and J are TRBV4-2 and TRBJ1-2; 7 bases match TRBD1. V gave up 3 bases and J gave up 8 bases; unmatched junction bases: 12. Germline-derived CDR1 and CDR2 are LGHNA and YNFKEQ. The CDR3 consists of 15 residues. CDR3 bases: TGTGCCAGCAGCCAGGAACAGGGGACCCAGAGAGGCTACACCTTC. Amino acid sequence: CASSQEQGTQRGYTF.

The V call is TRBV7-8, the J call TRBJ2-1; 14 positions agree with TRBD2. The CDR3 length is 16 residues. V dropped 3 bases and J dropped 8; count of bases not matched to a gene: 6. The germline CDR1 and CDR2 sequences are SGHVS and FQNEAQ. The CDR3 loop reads CASSLNQGLAGDEQFF. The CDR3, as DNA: TGTGCCAGCAGCTTGAACCAGGGACTAGCGGGAGATGAGCAGTTCTTC.